These T cell receptor beta chains were read from a single sample in a study of technical replicates of blood from a handful of donors. The protocol was immunoSEQ multiplex PCR, while the TCRdb copy is restricted to in-frame clones and leaves out a portion. The sample gives around 80,000 clones, around 94% of which show up once; about 0.4% is in the top ten. The sequenced material came from T cells isolated from PBMCs. The receptor source for this set is a human donor in good health. CDR3s include the opening cysteine and the closing phenylalanine or tryptophan. The D gene is left open where the match is weak. Clone size, where shown, is once, few, many, or a class for clones that have expanded.

size: .; J: TRBJ2-7; D: TRBD2; V: TRBV10-3; CDR3: CAISASGRAEQYF; DNA: TGTGCCATCTCTGCTAGCGGGAGGGCCGAGCAGTACTTC
size: .; J: TRBJ1-1; D: .; V: TRBV10-3; CDR3: CAISAGGHTEAFF; DNA: TGTGCCATCAGTGCGGGGGGACACACTGAAGCTTTCTTT
size: .; J: TRBJ2-3; D: .; V: TRBV27; CDR3: CASSLTGHRVDTQYF; DNA: TGTGCCAGCAGTCTTACGGGTCACCGGGTTGATACGCAGTATTTT
size: .; J: TRBJ2-1; D: TRBD2; V: TRBV6-1; CDR3: CASSEGTSGTLSYNEQFF; DNA: TGTGCCAGCAGTGAAGGGACTAGCGGGACCCTCTCCTACAATGAGCAGTTCTTC
size: .; J: TRBJ1-5; D: .; V: TRBV2; CDR3: CASSGGEIYDQPQHF; DNA: TGTGCCAGCAGTGGCGGGGAAATATATGATCAGCCCCAGCATTTT
size: .; J: TRBJ2-3; D: TRBD2; V: TRBV13; CDR3: CASILAVLPDTQYF; DNA: TGTGCCAGCATACTAGCGGTCCTCCCAGATACGCAGTATTTT
size: .; J: TRBJ2-1; D: TRBD2; V: TRBV5-1; CDR3: CASSLSLAVLIGGEQFF; DNA: TGCGCCAGCAGCTTGTCACTAGCGGTTTTAATCGGGGGTGAGCAGTTCTTC
size: once; J: TRBJ1-5; D: .; V: TRBV27; CDR3: CASSFGQGGQPQHF; DNA: TGTGCCAGCAGTTTTGGGCAGGGAGGTCAGCCCCAGCATTTT
size: .; J: TRBJ2-5; D: TRBD2; V: TRBV7-8; CDR3: CASSSLAGGVETQYF; DNA: TGTGCCAGCAGCTCGTTAGCGGGAGGGGTGGAGACCCAGTACTTC
size: .; J: TRBJ2-3; D: .; V: TRBV30; CDR3: CAWTRGGEDTQYF; DNA: TGTGCCTGGACCCGAGGGGGTGAAGATACGCAGTATTTT
size: .; J: TRBJ1-1; D: .; V: TRBV5-1; CDR3: CASSLAENTEAFF; DNA: TGCGCCAGCAGCTTGGCAGAGAACACTGAAGCTTTCTTT